The present T cell receptor (beta chain) was sequenced within a study of T cells in Graves' hyperthyroidism and ophthalmopathy. The source material, RNA transcripts, was used to amplify TCR beta CDR3 regions. RT-PCR in the first round (using the HTBI primer set) targeted the TCR CDR3. TCRdb passed the multiplex PCR reads through MiXCR, listing each CDR3 protein once. The sample contains about 270,000 distinct CDR3 sequences, less than 30% of which appear only once. Per the germline V gene, CDR1 is SQVTM and CDR2 is ANQGSEA. The CDR3 extends over 14 amino acids. Trimming left V 1 base short and J 0 bases short, with 7 bases between. This clonotype was recorded at least ten times.

This sequence was found in a man in his forties or fifties with Graves' hyperthyroidism that later progressed to Graves' ophthalmopathy. Sequencing was done on a sample of blood. This chain uses TRBV29-1 with TRBJ1-3, with D hard to call. CDR3 sequence reads: CSVEAQISGNTIYF. For the CDR3, the DNA is TGCAGCGTTGAAGCACAGATCTCTGGAAACACCATATATTTT.